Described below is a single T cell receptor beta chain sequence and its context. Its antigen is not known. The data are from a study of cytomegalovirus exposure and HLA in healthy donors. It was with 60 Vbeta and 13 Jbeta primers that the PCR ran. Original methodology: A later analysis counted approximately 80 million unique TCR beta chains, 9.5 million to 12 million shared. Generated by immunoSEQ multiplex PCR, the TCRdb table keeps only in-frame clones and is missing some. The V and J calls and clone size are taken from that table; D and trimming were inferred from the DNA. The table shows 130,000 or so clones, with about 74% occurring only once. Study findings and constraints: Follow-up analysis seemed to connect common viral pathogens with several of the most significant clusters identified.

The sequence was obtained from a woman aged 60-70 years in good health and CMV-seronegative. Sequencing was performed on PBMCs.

Here the CDR3 reads CAIKPDRVSSYEQYF. The DNA of the CDR3 is TGTGCCATCAAGCCGGACAGGGTTTCGTCCTACGAGCAGTACTTC. The chain has TRBV10-3 and TRBJ2-7, with 8 bases fitting TRBD1. Germline CDR1 reads ENHRY; CDR2 reads SYGVKD. This CDR3 has 15 amino acids. V trimming: 7 bases; J trimming: 1 base; junction bases outside the gene matches: 9.